This T cell receptor beta chain was sequenced for a study of T cells in Graves' hyperthyroidism and ophthalmopathy. RNA transcripts were the template for amplifying TCR beta CDR3 regions. TCR CDR3 regions were first amplified by RT-PCR with HTBI primers. MiXCR, applied by TCRdb to the multiplex PCR reads, yields one record per CDR3 protein. The sample has 490,000 or so distinct CDR3 sequences; about 16% are singletons. CDR3 length: 13 amino acids. Germline V CDR1 and CDR2: SNHLY, FYNNEI. With 7 bases clipped from V and 3 bases from J, the junction kept 2 bases outside the gene matches. This clonotype was observed many times.

The receptor comes from a woman in her thirties with Graves' ophthalmopathy. Input material: blood. The V and J genes are TRBV2 and TRBJ2-1; 8 bases map to TRBD1. CDR3 in DNA: TGTGCCAGCAAGACAGGGGACTACAATGAGCAGTTCTTC. This encodes CASKTGDYNEQFF.